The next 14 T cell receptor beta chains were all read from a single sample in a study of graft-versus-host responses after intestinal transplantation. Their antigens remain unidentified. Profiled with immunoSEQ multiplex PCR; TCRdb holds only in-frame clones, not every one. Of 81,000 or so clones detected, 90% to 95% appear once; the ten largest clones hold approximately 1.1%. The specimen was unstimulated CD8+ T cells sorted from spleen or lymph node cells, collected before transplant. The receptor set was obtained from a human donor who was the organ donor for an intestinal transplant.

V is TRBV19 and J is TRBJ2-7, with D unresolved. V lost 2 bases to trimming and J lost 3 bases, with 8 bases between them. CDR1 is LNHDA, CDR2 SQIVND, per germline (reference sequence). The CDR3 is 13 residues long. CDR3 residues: CASSITASYEQYF. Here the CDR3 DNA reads TGTGCCAGTAGTATAACAGCAAGCTACGAGCAGTACTTC.

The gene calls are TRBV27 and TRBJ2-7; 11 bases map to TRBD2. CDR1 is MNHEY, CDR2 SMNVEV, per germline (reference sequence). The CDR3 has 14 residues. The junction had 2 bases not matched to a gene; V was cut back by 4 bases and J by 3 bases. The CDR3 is CASSSTSGSYEQYF. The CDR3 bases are TGTGCCAGCAGTTCAACTAGCGGGAGCTACGAGCAGTACTTC.

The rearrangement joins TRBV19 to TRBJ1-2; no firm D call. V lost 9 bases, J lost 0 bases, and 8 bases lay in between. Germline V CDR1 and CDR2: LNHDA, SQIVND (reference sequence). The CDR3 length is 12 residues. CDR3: CASLSPNYGYTF. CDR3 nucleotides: TGTGCCAGCCTTTCTCCTAACTATGGCTACACCTTC.

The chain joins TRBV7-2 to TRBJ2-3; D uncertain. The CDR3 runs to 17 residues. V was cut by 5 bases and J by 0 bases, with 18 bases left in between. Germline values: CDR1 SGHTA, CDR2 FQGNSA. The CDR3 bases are TGTGCCAGCAGCCCCTGGGCAGTTTCCTCTAGCACAGATACGCAGTATTTT. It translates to CASSPWAVSSSTDTQYF.

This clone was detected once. The CDR3 reads CASSLAGAGELFF. DNA for the CDR3: TGTGCCAGCAGTTTAGCGGGGGCCGGGGAGCTGTTTTTT. This chain uses TRBV27 with TRBJ2-2, with 7 positions matching TRBD2. There are 13 residues in the CDR3. Germline trimming cut 2 bases from V and 6 bases from J; bases unmatched to any gene: 0. Germline V gene sequence: CDR1 MNHEY, CDR2 SMNVEV (reference sequence).

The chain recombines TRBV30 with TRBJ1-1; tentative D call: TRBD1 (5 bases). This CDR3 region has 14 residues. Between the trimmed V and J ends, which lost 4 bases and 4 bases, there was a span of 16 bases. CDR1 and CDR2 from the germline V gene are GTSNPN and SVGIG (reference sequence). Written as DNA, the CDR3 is TGTGCCTGGAACGTCGCGGGACCGCGCACTGAAGCTTTCTTT. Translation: CAWNVAGPRTEAFF.

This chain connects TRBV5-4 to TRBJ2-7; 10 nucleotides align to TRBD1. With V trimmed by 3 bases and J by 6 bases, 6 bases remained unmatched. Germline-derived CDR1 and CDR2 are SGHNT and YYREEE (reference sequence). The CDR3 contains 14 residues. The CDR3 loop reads CASSSGGTGAEQYF. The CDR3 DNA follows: TGTGCCAGCAGCTCGGGAGGGACAGGGGCCGAGCAGTACTTC.

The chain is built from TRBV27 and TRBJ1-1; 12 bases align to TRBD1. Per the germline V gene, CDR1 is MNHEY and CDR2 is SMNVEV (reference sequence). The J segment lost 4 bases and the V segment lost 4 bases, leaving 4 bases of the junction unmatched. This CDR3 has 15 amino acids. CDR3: CASSYGDRGRTEAFF. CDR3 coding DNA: TGTGCCAGCAGTTACGGGGACAGGGGGCGCACTGAAGCTTTCTTT.

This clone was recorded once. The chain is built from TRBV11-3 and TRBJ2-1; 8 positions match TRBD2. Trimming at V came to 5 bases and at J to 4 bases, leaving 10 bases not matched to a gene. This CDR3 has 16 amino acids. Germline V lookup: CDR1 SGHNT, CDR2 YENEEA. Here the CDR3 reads CASSASGSGGYNEQFF. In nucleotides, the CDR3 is TGTGCCAGCAGCGCAAGCGGGAGTGGTGGGTACAATGAGCAGTTCTTC. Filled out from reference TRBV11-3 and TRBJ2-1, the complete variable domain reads EAGVVQSPRYKIIEKKQPVAFWCNPISGHNTLYWYLQNLGQGPELLIRYENEEAVDDSQLPKDRFSAERLKGVDSTLKIQPAELGDSAVYLCASSASGSGGYNEQFFGPGTRLTVL.

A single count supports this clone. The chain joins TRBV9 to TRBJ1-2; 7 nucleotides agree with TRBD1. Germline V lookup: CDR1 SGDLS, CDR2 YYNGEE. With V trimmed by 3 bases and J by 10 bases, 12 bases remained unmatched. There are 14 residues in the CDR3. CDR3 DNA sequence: TGTGCCAGCAGCGACCGGGACAGCCTTTCGGACTACACCTTC. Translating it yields CASSDRDSLSDYTF.

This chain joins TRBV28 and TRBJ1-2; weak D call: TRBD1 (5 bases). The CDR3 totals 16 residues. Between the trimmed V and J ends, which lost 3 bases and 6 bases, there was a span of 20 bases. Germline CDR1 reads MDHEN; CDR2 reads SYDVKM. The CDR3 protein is CASSFPGGSTTNGYTF. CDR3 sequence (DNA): TGTGCCAGCAGTTTCCCCGGGGGATCTACTACTAATGGCTACACCTTC.

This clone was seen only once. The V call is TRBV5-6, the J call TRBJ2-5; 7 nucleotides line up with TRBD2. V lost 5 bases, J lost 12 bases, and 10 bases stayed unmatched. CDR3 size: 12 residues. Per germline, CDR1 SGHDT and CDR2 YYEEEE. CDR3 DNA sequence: TGTGCCAGCAGTTCACTAGGGACTAATGAGTACTTC. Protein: CASSSLGTNEYF.

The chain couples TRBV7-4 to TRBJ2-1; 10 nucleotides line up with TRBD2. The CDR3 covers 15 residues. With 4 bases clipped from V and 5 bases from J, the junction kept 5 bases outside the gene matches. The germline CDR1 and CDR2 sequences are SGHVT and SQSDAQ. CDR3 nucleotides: TGTGCCAGCAGCTGCAAGCGGGAGGGCCACAATGAGCAGTTCTTC. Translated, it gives CASSCKREGHNEQFF.

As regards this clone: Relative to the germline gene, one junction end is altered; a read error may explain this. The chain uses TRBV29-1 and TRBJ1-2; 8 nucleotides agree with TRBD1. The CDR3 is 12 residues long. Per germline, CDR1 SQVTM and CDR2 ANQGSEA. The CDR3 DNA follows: TGCAGCGTGGAAGGACAGGGAGGTGGCTACACCTTC. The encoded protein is CSVEGQGGGYTF.